This TCR beta chain was sequenced for a study of neurological immune-mediated disorders (dated 2019 in TCRdb). At the level of the whole study: Peripheral blood TCR-beta repertoires from patients with HTLV-I-associated myelopathy (HAM/TSP), patients with multiple sclerosis, and healthy controls were compared in the study using UMI-based sequencing. The approximately 100 TCR-beta libraries included longitudinal samples, technical triplicates and paired sorted CD4+ and CD8+ T-cell subsets alongside PBMC samples. Longitudinal HAM/TSP and healthy donors had 3 time-points each (roughly 3-40 month intervals). The cohort included some 70 subjects: approximately 14 with HAM/TSP, around 34 with multiple sclerosis, and approximately 20 healthy controls.

On this clonotype itself: Its specific antigen is unknown. Base qualities are not at hand, and no much larger clone is one base apart.

The time point tag for this specimen amounts to: longitudinal time-point 3. Libraries from unsorted PBMCs were made from 2 million PBMCs kept in RNAlater at -80 degrees C until RNA extraction. Peripheral blood was subjected to Ficoll-Hypaque density gradient centrifugation to isolate PBMCs, which were then cryopreserved in liquid nitrogen. Summary of the overall study and its limitations: TCR clonal expansion was highest in HAM/TSP patients and lowest in MS patients, with MS patients falling below even healthy controls. Expanded clones from different subjects shared no identical CDR3 amino acid sequences, which suggests that TCR-beta repertoires were private in all groups.

The trim is 1 base for V and 5 bases for J, with a gap of 14 bases between the germline ends. From the cysteine up to the phenylalanine, the CDR3 has a length of 15 residues. Only the CDR3 DNA is retained, 45 bases long and in frame from the first base. Looking up the germline V gene yields CDR1 MGHRA and CDR2 YSYEKL. cDNA was synthesized by template-switch 5'RACE using a primer carrying a 10-nucleotide random unique molecular identifier by which each TCR transcript was tagged. Every sequencing run covered 15-18 subjects and yielded more than 170 million TCR-beta sequences. Total RNA was extracted with the RNeasy kit. Using the KAPA Real-time Library Amplification kit, TCR-beta VDJ regions were amplified with primers for the TCR constant region and the 5'RACE anchor. Sample indexes and Illumina adaptors were added in a first PCR, and a second PCR then increased library yield. After Ampure bead purification, the TCR product of roughly 650 bp was size-selected on a 2% E-gel SizeSelection system. Before pooling, library quality was checked on a Bioanalyzer, concentration was measured with Qubit, and libraries were quantified with the Kapa Library Quantification kit. An Illumina HiSeq 2500 was used to sequence the libraries paired-end at 2 x 150 bp. To increase sequence diversity, roughly 24-32% phiX was spiked into each library pool. Per the source publication's procedure: Quality-filtered reads were processed with the UMI-based MiGEC pipeline, which removed over 80% of raw TCR sequences during error correction. VDJ genes were aligned to IMGT germline references, and clonotypes were defined by unique CDR3 amino acid sequence plus V-J genes. Clonal expansion, Shannon diversity, and CDR3 relatedness (CalcPairwiseDistances, ClusterSamples) were evaluated with VDJtools, and phylogenetic trees were built with CLCbio workbench. A clone was classed as expanded if it had 8 or more unique UMIs, a cutoff based on coefficient-of-variation modelling across technical triplicates. The raw public data were reprocessed by TCRdb itself: fastp quality trimming at Q25, MiXCR clonotype calling, in-frame beta chains only. Records with the same CDR3 protein are collapsed into one entry carrying the most frequent genes and DNA. TCRdb's processing, not the authors', yielded these V and J calls. The sample table holds roughly 100,000 distinct CDR3 sequences, of which 11% were seen once. The ten largest clones add up to more than 2.5% of the sample.

This receptor was identified in a female donor with HTLV-1-associated myelopathy (HAM/TSP). The rearrangement joined TRBV4-1 to TRBJ2-5, with the D gene possibly TRBD1 or TRBD2, each one fitting 5 bases. Sequences were obtained from PBMCs. The DNA reads as follows: TGCGCCAGCAGCCAAGTGGGGGAAAGGAAGGAGACCCAGTACTTC. Its translation is CASSQVGERKETQYF.